These T cell receptor beta chains were read from a single sample in a study of cytomegalovirus exposure and HLA in healthy donors. Measured with immunoSEQ multiplex PCR; TCRdb has only the in-frame clones, and not every one. Here the sample spans about 140,000 clones, around 88% being singletons. Sequenced input: PBMCs. The receptors here all came from a woman aged 18-29 years in good health and CMV-seropositive. The CDR3 runs from the conserved cysteine through the conserved F or W. Fields, in order: D gene, J gene, V gene, clone size, CDR3 DNA, CDR3 protein. A D gene is named only where the DNA matches it firmly. Not all rows give a size; the values are once, few, many and, for expanded clones, a class.

D: -; J: TRBJ1-2; V: TRBV7-2; size: -; DNA: TGTGCCAGCAGCCCCGGCGGCCCCTATGGCTACACCTTC; CDR3: CASSPGGPYGYTF
D: TRBD1; J: TRBJ2-3; V: TRBV29-1; size: once; DNA: TGCAGCGTTGAAGGGGACAGGGCGCCAGGGTATACGCAGTATTTT; CDR3: CSVEGDRAPGYTQYF
D: TRBD1; J: TRBJ1-5; V: TRBV11-2; size: few; DNA: TGTGCCAGCAGCCCGGGGACAGGGGCTGATCAGCCCCAGCATTTT; CDR3: CASSPGTGADQPQHF
D: -; J: TRBJ2-5; V: TRBV15; size: -; DNA: TGTGCCACCAAAGGGGTCCCACAAGAGACCCAGTACTTC; CDR3: CATKGVPQETQYF
D: TRBD1; J: TRBJ2-3; V: TRBV5-4; size: -; DNA: TGTGCCAGCACCCATCGACAGGGACCCACAGATACGCAGTATTTT; CDR3: CASTHRQGPTDTQYF
D: -; J: TRBJ1-6; V: TRBV5-1; size: -; DNA: TGCGCCAGCAGCAGCGGAGTTTTTAATTCACCCCTCCACTTT; CDR3: CASSSGVFNSPLHF
D: -; J: TRBJ2-1; V: TRBV6-5; size: few; DNA: TGTGCCAGCAGTCCTGGGCTGCCGGGAAGCAATGAGCAGTTCTTC; CDR3: CASSPGLPGSNEQFF
D: TRBD2; J: TRBJ2-1; V: TRBV9; size: -; DNA: TGTGCCAGCAGCGTAGCAGAGCGGGGGTGGAATGAGCAGTTCTTC; CDR3: CASSVAERGWNEQFF
D: -; J: TRBJ2-2; V: TRBV9; size: -; DNA: TGTGCCAGCAGCGGGGAGGGGGAGCTGTTTTTT; CDR3: CASSGEGELFF
D: -; J: TRBJ2-1; V: TRBV7-7; size: -; DNA: TGTGCTAGCAGCTCAAGCGAGAGCTCCTACAATGAGCAGTTCTTC; CDR3: CASSSSESSYNEQFF
D: -; J: TRBJ1-6; V: TRBV11-2; size: once; DNA: TGTGCCAGCAGCGCCTTACTAGATTCACCCCTCCACTTT; CDR3: CASSALLDSPLHF
D: TRBD1; J: TRBJ2-7; V: TRBV7-9; size: -; DNA: TGTGCCAGCAGCTCGAGAGGGTGGGACAGGGGGTACGAGCAGTACTTC; CDR3: CASSSRGWDRGYEQYF
D: TRBD1; J: TRBJ2-5; V: TRBV5-1; size: -; DNA: TGCGCCAGCAGCCAAGGGGGCGCGGAGACCCAGTACTTC; CDR3: CASSQGGAETQYF
D: -; J: TRBJ1-4; V: TRBV6-6; size: once; DNA: TGTGCCAGCAGTTACAGGGGTAATGAAAAACTGTTTTTT; CDR3: CASSYRGNEKLFF
D: TRBD1; J: TRBJ2-7; V: TRBV7-8; size: -; DNA: TGTGCCAGCAGCCAGGGACAGCCCTACGAGCAGTACTTC; CDR3: CASSQGQPYEQYF
D: -; J: TRBJ1-5; V: TRBV28; size: -; DNA: TGTGCCAGCAGTCCCAGGGGTTTTAAGAGCAATCAGCCCCAGCATTTT; CDR3: CASSPRGFKSNQPQHF
D: -; J: TRBJ2-2; V: TRBV7-9; size: -; DNA: TGTGCCAGCAGCTCCATCACCGGGGAGCTGTTTTTT; CDR3: CASSSITGELFF
D: TRBD1; J: TRBJ1-6; V: TRBV6-1; size: few; DNA: TGTGCCAGCACTTACGACAGGGTGAATTCACCCCTCCACTTT; CDR3: CASTYDRVNSPLHF
D: TRBD2; J: TRBJ2-2; V: TRBV6-5; size: -; DNA: TGTGCCAGCAGTCCGGGGATAGCGGGAACCGGGGAGCTGTTTTTT; CDR3: CASSPGIAGTGELFF
D: -; J: TRBJ1-4; V: TRBV18; size: once; DNA: TGTGCCAGCTCACCACCTGAAGGGGCGACTGAAAAACTGTTTTTT; CDR3: CASSPPEGATEKLFF
D: -; J: TRBJ2-7; V: TRBV5-1; size: -; DNA: TGCGCCAGCAGCATGGACTGGTCCGTCGAGCAGTACTTC; CDR3: CASSMDWSVEQYF
D: TRBD2; J: TRBJ2-2; V: TRBV28; size: -; DNA: TGTGCCAGCAGTTTGGGGACTAGCGTACAGGGGGAGCTGTTTTTT; CDR3: CASSLGTSVQGELFF
D: -; J: TRBJ1-1; V: TRBV28; size: -; DNA: TGTGCCAGCAGTTTTCTAGCTGAAGCTTTCTTT; CDR3: CASSFLAEAFF
D: TRBD1; J: TRBJ1-1; V: TRBV4-2; size: -; DNA: TGTGCCAGCAGCCAAGATGTTCAGGGGGAAAGTGAAGCTTTCTTT; CDR3: CASSQDVQGESEAFF